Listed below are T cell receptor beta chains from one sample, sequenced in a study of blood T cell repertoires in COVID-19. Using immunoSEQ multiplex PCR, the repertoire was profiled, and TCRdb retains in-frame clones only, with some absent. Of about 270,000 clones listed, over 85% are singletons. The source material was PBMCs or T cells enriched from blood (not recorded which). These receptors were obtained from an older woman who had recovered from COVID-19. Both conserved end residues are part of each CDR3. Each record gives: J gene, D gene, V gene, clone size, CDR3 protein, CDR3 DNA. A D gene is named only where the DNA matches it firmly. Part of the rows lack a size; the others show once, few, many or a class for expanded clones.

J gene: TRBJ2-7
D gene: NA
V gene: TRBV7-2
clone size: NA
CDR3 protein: CASSFWENYEQYF
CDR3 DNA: TGTGCCAGCAGCTTTTGGGAGAACTACGAGCAGTACTTC

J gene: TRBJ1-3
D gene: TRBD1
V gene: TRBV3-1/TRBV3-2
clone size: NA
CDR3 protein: CASSSPGTVTTIYF
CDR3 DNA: TGTGCCAGCAGCTCTCCCGGGACAGTAACTACCATATATTTT

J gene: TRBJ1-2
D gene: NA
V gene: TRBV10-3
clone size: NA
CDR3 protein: CAISFQGNYGYTF
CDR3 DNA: TGTGCCATCAGCTTCCAGGGTAACTATGGCTACACCTTC

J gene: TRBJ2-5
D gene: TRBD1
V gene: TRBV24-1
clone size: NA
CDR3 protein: CATSDPGQGGQETQYF
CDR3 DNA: TGTGCCACCAGTGATCCGGGACAGGGGGGACAAGAGACCCAGTACTTC

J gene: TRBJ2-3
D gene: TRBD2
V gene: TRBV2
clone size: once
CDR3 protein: CASSRLAGEGDTQYF
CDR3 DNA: TGTGCCAGCAGTCGACTAGCGGGAGAGGGAGATACGCAGTATTTT

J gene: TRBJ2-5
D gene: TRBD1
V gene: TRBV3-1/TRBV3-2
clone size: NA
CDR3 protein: CASSPPLGTGVRETQYF
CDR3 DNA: TGTGCCAGCAGCCCCCCGCTAGGGACAGGGGTACGAGAGACCCAGTACTTC

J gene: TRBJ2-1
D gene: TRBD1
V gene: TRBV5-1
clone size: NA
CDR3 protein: CASSLGTGGYNEQFF
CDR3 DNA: TGCGCCAGCAGCTTGGGGACAGGGGGCTACAATGAGCAGTTCTTC

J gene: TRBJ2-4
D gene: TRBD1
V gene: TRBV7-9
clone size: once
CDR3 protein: CASSASQTGVKNIQYF
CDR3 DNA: TGTGCCAGCAGCGCCTCTCAGACAGGGGTTAAAAACATTCAGTACTTC

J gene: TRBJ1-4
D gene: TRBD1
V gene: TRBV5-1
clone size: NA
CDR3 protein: CASSPGQSISMTNEKLFF
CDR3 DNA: TGCGCCAGCAGCCCGGGACAGAGTATTAGTATGACTAATGAAAAACTGTTTTTT

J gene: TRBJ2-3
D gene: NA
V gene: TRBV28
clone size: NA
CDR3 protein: CASSLFTRGGESTDTQYF
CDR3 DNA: TGTGCCAGCAGTTTATTCACCAGGGGTGGGGAGAGCACAGATACGCAGTATTTT

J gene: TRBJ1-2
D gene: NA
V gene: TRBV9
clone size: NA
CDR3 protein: CASSVVQGGGYTF
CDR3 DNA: TGTGCCAGCAGCGTAGTGCAGGGTGGAGGCTACACCTTC

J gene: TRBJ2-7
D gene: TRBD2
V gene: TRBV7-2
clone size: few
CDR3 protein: CASSLASGGAYEQYF
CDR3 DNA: TGTGCCAGCAGCTTAGCTAGCGGGGGAGCCTACGAGCAGTACTTC

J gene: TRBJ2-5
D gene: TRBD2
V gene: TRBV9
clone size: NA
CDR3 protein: CASSVSSGSRETQYF
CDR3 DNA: TGTGCCAGCAGCGTGTCAAGCGGGAGCCGAGAGACCCAGTACTTC

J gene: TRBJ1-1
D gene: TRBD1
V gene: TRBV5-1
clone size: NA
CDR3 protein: CASSLRTGGTEAFF
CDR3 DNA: TGCGCCAGCAGCTTACGGACAGGGGGCACTGAAGCTTTCTTT

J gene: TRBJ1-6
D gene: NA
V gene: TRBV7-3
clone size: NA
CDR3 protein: CASTKYRVGSPLHF
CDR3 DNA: TGTGCCAGCACCAAATACAGGGTGGGTTCACCCCTCCACTTT

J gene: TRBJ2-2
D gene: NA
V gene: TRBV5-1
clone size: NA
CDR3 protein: CASTLGSGAIGELFF
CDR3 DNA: TGCGCCAGCACACTAGGTTCAGGGGCTATCGGGGAGCTGTTTTTT

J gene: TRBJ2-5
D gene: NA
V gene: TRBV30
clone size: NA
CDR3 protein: CAWAEGTQETQYF
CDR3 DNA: TGTGCCTGGGCAGAGGGTACGCAAGAGACCCAGTACTTC

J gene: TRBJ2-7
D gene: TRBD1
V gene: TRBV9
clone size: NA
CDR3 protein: CASSVSGQADYEQYF
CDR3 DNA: TGTGCCAGCAGCGTTTCGGGACAGGCCGACTACGAGCAGTACTTC

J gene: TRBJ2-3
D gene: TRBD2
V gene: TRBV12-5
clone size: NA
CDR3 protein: CASGLFLHSSGGPTDTQYF
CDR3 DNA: TGTGCTAGTGGTTTGTTCCTCCATTCTAGCGGGGGCCCCACAGATACGCAGTATTTT

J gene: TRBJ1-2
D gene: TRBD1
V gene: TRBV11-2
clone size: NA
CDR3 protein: CATLTGDLNYGYTF
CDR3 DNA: TGTGCCACCTTAACAGGGGATCTTAACTATGGCTACACCTTC

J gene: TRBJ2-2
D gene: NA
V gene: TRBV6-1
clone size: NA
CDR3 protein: CASSEETENTGELFF
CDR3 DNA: TGTGCCAGCAGTGAGGAGACGGAGAACACCGGGGAGCTGTTTTTT

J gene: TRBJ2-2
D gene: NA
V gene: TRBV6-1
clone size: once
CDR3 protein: CASSESGGSYTGELFF
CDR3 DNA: TGTGCCAGCAGTGAATCTGGGGGGAGCTACACCGGGGAGCTGTTTTTT

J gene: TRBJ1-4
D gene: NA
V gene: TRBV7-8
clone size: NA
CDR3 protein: CASSRSSATNEKLFF
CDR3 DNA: TGTGCCAGCAGCCGATCGAGCGCAACTAATGAAAAACTGTTTTTT

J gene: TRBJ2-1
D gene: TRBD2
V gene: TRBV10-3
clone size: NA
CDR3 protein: CATKTSGDPNEQFF
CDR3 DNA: TGTGCCACAAAGACTAGCGGGGACCCCAATGAGCAGTTCTTC

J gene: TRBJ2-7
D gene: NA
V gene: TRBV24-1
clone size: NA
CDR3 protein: CATSEGREDEQYF
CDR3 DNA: TGTGCCACCAGCGAAGGACGGGAAGACGAGCAGTACTTC

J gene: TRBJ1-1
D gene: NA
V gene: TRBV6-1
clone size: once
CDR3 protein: CASRESMNTEAFF
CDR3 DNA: TGTGCCAGCCGTGAGAGCATGAACACTGAAGCTTTCTTT

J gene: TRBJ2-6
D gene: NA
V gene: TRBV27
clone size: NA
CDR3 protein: CASSLLSGANVLTF
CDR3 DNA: TGTGCCAGCAGTTTATTAAGCGGGGCCAACGTCCTGACTTTC

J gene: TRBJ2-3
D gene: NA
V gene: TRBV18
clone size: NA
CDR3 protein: CASSPPTRGDTQYF
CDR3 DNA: TGTGCCAGCTCACCACCGACGCGAGGTGATACGCAGTATTTT

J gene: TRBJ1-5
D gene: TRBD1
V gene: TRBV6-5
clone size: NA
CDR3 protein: CASNQGAFGQPQHF
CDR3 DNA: TGTGCCAGCAATCAGGGGGCCTTTGGGCAGCCCCAGCATTTT

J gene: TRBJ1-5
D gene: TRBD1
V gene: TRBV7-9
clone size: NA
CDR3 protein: CASSHTGGSYQPQHF
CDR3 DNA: TGTGCCAGCAGCCATACAGGGGGCTCCTATCAGCCCCAGCATTTT

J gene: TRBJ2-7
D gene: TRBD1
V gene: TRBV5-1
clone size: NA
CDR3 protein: CASSGETGGGEQYF
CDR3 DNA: TGCGCCAGCAGCGGCGAGACAGGGGGTGGCGAGCAGTACTTC

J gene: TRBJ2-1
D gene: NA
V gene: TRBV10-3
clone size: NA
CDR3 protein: CAISDMAGGAYNEQFF
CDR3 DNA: TGTGCCATCAGCGATATGGCGGGCGGGGCCTACAATGAGCAGTTCTTC

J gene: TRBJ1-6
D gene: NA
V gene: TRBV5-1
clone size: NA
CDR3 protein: CASSLELYVSPLHF
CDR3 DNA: TGCGCCAGCAGCCTGGAACTTTACGTCTCACCCCTCCACTTT

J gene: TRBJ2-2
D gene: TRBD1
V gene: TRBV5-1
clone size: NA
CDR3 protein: CASSSTGGVTGELFF
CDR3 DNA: TGCGCCAGCAGCTCGACAGGGGGTGTGACCGGGGAGCTGTTTTTT

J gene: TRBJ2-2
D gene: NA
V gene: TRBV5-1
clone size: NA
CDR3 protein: CASSLSGEPNTGELFF
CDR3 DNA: TGCGCCAGCAGCTTGTCGGGGGAACCGAACACCGGGGAGCTGTTTTTT

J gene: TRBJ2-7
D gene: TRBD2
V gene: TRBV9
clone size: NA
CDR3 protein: CASSGGLAGSYEQYF
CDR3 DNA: TGTGCCAGCAGCGGAGGACTAGCGGGAAGCTACGAGCAGTACTTC

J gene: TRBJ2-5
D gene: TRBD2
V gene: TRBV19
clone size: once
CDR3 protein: CASSIISGGASETQYF
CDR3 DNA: TGTGCCAGTAGTATTATTAGCGGGGGGGCGTCAGAGACCCAGTACTTC

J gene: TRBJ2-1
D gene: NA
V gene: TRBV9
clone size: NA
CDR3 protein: CASSQETTVLSYNEQFF
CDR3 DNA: TGTGCCAGCAGCCAAGAAACGACAGTCCTCTCCTACAATGAGCAGTTCTTC

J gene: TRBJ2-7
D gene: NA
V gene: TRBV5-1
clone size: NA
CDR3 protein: CASSLVAGSYEQYF
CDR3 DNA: TGCGCCAGCAGCTTGGTTGCAGGCTCCTACGAGCAGTACTTC

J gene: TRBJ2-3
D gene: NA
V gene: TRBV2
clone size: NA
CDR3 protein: CASSEDSGATDTQYF
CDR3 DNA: TGTGCCAGCAGTGAAGACAGCGGCGCCACAGATACGCAGTATTTT

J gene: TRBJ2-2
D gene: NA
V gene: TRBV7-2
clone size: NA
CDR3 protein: CASSLSGGQGGELFF
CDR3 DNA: TGTGCCAGCAGCTTGTCAGGGGGGCAGGGCGGGGAGCTGTTTTTT

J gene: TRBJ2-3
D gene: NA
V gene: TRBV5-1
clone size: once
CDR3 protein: CASSGALHTDTQYF
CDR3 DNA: TGCGCCAGCAGCGGAGCACTTCACACAGATACGCAGTATTTT

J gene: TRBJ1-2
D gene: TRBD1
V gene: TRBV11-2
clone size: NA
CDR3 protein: CASSLGQGYGYTF
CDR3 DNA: TGTGCCAGCAGCCTAGGACAGGGCTATGGCTACACCTTC

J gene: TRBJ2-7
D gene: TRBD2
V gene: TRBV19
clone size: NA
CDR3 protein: CASSSQGLAGVAREQYF
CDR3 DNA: TGTGCCAGTAGCTCGCAGGGACTAGCGGGAGTAGCCCGCGAGCAGTACTTC

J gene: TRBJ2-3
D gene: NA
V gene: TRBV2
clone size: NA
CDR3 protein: CASSLGPGTDTQYF
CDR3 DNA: TGTGCCAGCAGCCTGGGCCCTGGAACGGATACGCAGTATTTT